This entry concerns a single T cell receptor (beta chain). What it binds is unknown. TCRdb reanalyzed the 5' RACE reads and collapses them to one entry per CDR3 protein, without DNA. Here the sample table reports fewer than 400,000 distinct CDR3 sequences. These data originate in a study of monozygotic twins with inflammatory bowel disease. The CDR3 is made up of 18 amino acids. Germline CDR1 reads MGHRA; CDR2 reads YSYEKL. Whole-study results and caveats: IBD patients exhibited fewer clonotypes shared with other individuals than healthy twins, particularly with disease activity.

Specimen: blood. The J gene is TRBJ2-7, the V gene TRBV4-1; with no DNA, the TCRdb D assignment of TRBD2 cannot be verified. The clonotype originates from a human donor with ulcerative colitis or Crohn's disease, or a healthy co-twin of an affected twin (not recorded which). The CDR3: CASSHSPRTSGSSYEQYF.